The following is a T cell receptor (beta chain) sequence with its context. The antigen is not known. Template switching was used to attach UMIs, which incorporated a 6-nucleotide sample barcode. TCRdb reprocessed the 5' RACE reads and stores each CDR3 protein as one record, lacking DNA. The listing records 440,000 or so distinct CDR3 sequences. The data were taken from a study of monozygotic twins with inflammatory bowel disease. Per the germline V gene, CDR1 is MNHNS and CDR2 is SASEGT. The CDR3 is 14 residues long. Whole-study findings and limits: Twins with IBD were found to have lower TCRbeta diversity (inverse Simpson) than healthy co-twins.

The chain links TRBV6-1 to TRBJ2-5; the D call from TCRdb, TRBD2, cannot be confirmed without DNA. This clonotype was sampled from a human donor with ulcerative colitis or Crohn's disease, or a healthy co-twin of an affected twin (not recorded which). Sequenced material: blood. CDR3 protein: CASSIAGVTETQYF.